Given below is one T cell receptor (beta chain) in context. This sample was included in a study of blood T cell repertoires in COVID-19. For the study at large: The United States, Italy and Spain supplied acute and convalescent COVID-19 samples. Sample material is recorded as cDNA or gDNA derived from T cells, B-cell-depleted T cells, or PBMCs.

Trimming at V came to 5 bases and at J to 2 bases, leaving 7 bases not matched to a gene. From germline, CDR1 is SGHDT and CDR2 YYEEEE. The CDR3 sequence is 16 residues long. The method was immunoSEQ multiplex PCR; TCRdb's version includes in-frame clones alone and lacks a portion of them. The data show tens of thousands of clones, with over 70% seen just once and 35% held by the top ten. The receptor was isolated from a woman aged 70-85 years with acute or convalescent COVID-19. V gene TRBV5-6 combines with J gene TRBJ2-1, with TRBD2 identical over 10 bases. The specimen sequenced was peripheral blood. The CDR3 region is CASRRTSGNPYNEQFF. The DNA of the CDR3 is TGTGCCAGCAGGCGAACTAGCGGGAACCCCTACAATGAGCAGTTCTTC.